This is a list of T cell receptor beta chains from one sample in a study of identical twins. TCRdb analysed the 5' RACE reads with MiXCR anew, one entry per CDR3 protein. Counted here are approximately 250,000 distinct CDR3 sequences, 6.5% occurring once; the ten biggest clones make up roughly 15%. This same sample was also part of a study on T cells expressing NK-cell markers.

The source material was CD8+ T cells sorted from blood. These receptors all come from a woman younger than 30 in good health. CDR3s include the opening cysteine and the closing phenylalanine or tryptophan. D genes are given only for firm matches. Size is stated for part of the rows, as once, few or many counts, or as a class when the clone is expanded.

DNA | CDR3 | J | size | D | V
TGCAGCGTTGGAGACAGGGACGGTTTGCAAACTGAAGCTTTCTTT | CSVGDRDGLQTEAFF | TRBJ1-1 | few | TRBD1 | TRBV29-1
TGTGCCAGCAGTCCGGGCCGGGGCTACACCTTC | CASSPGRGYTF | TRBJ1-2 | many | . | TRBV7-9
TGTGCCAGCAGCCACCCGGCATCGGGATTGAACACTGAAGCTTTCTTT | CASSHPASGLNTEAFF | TRBJ1-1 | . | . | TRBV7-9
TGCGCCAGCAGCCAACGCACAGGGGGGGATGGCTACACCTTC | CASSQRTGGDGYTF | TRBJ1-2 | many | TRBD1 | TRBV4-1
TGCAGTGCTACCGGGACAGACGCTGCCGCTGATGGCTACACCTTC | CSATGTDAAADGYTF | TRBJ1-2 | . | TRBD1 | TRBV20-1
TGTGCCAGCAGCTTAGGTCTGGGGGCCGCCTACGAGCAGTACTTC | CASSLGLGAAYEQYF | TRBJ2-7 | few | . | TRBV11-2
TGTGCCACCAGTGACCGACAGGGGGCCGGGGAGCTGTTTTTT | CATSDRQGAGELFF | TRBJ2-2 | . | TRBD1 | TRBV24-1
TGTGCCAGCAGCTTCGCGGGGGCCAGAGCGACAGATACGCAGTATTTT | CASSFAGARATDTQYF | TRBJ2-3 | . | . | TRBV7-3
TGTGCCAGCATGAGGGCCGTGGAGCTGTTTTTT | CASMRAVELFF | TRBJ2-2 | few | . | TRBV9
TGCAGCGCGCAGGGGGCTTACACTGAAGCTTTCTTT | CSAQGAYTEAFF | TRBJ1-1 | many | TRBD1 | TRBV29-1
TGTGCCAGCAGCGCCGGGACAGGGACCTACGAGCAGTACTTC | CASSAGTGTYEQYF | TRBJ2-7 | few | TRBD1 | TRBV9
TGTGCCAGCAGCTTGAATAGGGCTGCCGGGGAGCTGTTTTTT | CASSLNRAAGELFF | TRBJ2-2 | . | . | TRBV5-6
TGTGCCAGCAGTTACTACTCAGGCCTTAGACAGGACGATGAGCAGTTCTTC | CASSYYSGLRQDDEQFF | TRBJ2-1 | few | . | TRBV6-5
TGTGCCATCAGTGAGACAGGACTAGCGGTTAGCTCAGATACGCAGTATTTT | CAISETGLAVSSDTQYF | TRBJ2-3 | . | TRBD2 | TRBV10-3
TGTGCCAGCAGTGAAAGTGACAGGGCCTACGAGCAGTACTTC | CASSESDRAYEQYF | TRBJ2-7 | few | TRBD1 | TRBV2
TGTGCCAGCAGCCCAAACCGGGACTTCCAAAAATACGAGCAGTACTTC | CASSPNRDFQKYEQYF | TRBJ2-7 | few | . | TRBV7-9
TGCAGCGTGGAAAAGGGGACCACAAAAGATACGCAGTATTTT | CSVEKGTTKDTQYF | TRBJ2-3 | few | . | TRBV29-1
TGTGCCAGCAGCCAAGTCCAGGGAACTTCCCACGAGCAGTACTTC | CASSQVQGTSHEQYF | TRBJ2-7 | . | . | TRBV14
TGTGCAGCGGCGGGCCGGCACTCCTACGAGCAGTACTTC | CAAAGRHSYEQYF | TRBJ2-7 | few | . | TRBV11-2
TGTGCCTGGAGTGGTCGGGGATACTCCTACAATGAGCAGTTCTTC | CAWSGRGYSYNEQFF | TRBJ2-1 | . | . | TRBV30
TGTGCCAGCAGCGTAGAAGAAGTGGCCGGGGAGCTGTTTTTT | CASSVEEVAGELFF | TRBJ2-2 | . | . | TRBV9
TGTGCCAGTCGACAGGGGTTGGTGGCTTTCTTT | CASRQGLVAFF | TRBJ1-1 | . | TRBD1 | TRBV28
TGTGCCAGCAGCATAAAACGACAGGGGTCTAGCCACGAGCAGTACTTC | CASSIKRQGSSHEQYF | TRBJ2-7 | few | TRBD1 | TRBV5-5